These 28 T cell receptor beta chains were all obtained from the same sample, sequenced in a study of T cell repertoires in cytomegalovirus infection. No antigen has been identified for these receptors. One entry per CDR3 protein results from TCRdb running MiXCR on the reads. Seen here are some 940,000 distinct CDR3 sequences, approximately 33% observed once, and the top ten hold under 15%. Sequenced here: cultured CD8+ T cells from PBMCs, sampled from culture after CMV antigen stimulation. Receptor source: a human donor in good health (CMV status not recorded). Some clones in this sample may be carry-over from other donors' samples.

This clonotype has a count of ten or more. The chain couples TRBV15 to TRBJ1-2, with 9 bases matching TRBD1. The germline V gene has CDR1 LNHNV and CDR2 YYDKDF (reference sequence). The CDR3 consists of 16 residues. V shed 0 bases and J 6 bases; nucleotides not matched to a gene: 8. The CDR3 DNA sequence: TGTGCCACCAGCAGAGAGGGACAGGGTGGATGGAATGGCTACACCTTC. Residues: CATSREGQGGWNGYTF.

V gene TRBV28 combines with J gene TRBJ2-5, with a weak D call TRBD1 (5 bases). The CDR3 sequence is 13 residues long. Per the germline V gene, CDR1 is MDHEN and CDR2 is SYDVKM. The V end was cut by 4 bases, the J end by 3 bases, with 9 bases between. In DNA form, the CDR3 reads TGTGCCAGCAGTTCTAGGGGCGAAGAGACCCAGTACTTC. Translated, it gives CASSSRGEETQYF.

This clonotype was observed many times. The rearrangement joins TRBV7-8 to TRBJ1-1; weak D call: TRBD1 (6 bases). The CDR3 is 13 amino acids. Trimming stripped 8 bases from V and 4 bases from J, with 14 bases between. Germline V gives CDR1 SGHVS, CDR2 FQNEAQ. The CDR3 nucleotides read TGTGCCAGCCTGGAGGGGGGGGCCACTGAAGCTTTCTTT. Translating gives CASLEGGATEAFF.

In this sample, this clonotype turned up many times. The chain uses TRBV6-2 or TRBV6-3 and TRBJ1-5; the D gene is possibly TRBD1 (6 bases). From germline, CDR1 is MNHEY and CDR2 SVGEGT. V was cut by 2 bases and J by 7 bases, with 12 bases left in between. The length of the CDR3 is 14 residues. This chain's CDR3 is CASSYEGERQPQHF. CDR3 coding DNA: TGTGCCAGCAGTTACGAGGGGGAAAGGCAGCCCCAGCATTTT.

The V call is TRBV12-5, the J call TRBJ1-2, with 7 bases identical to TRBD1. From germline, CDR1 is LGHNT and CDR2 FRNRAP. This CDR3 is built from 13 residues. J gave up 3 bases and V 8 bases, and 6 bases lay outside the gene matches. CDR3 sequence (DNA): TGTGCTAGTCACCCCGGGACAGACTATGGCTACACCTTC. Its translation: CASHPGTDYGYTF.

This rearrangement joins TRBV19 to TRBJ1-5; possibly TRBD1 for D (6 bases). CDR3 length: 17 amino acids. The V end lost 3 bases, the J end lost 0 bases, and 15 bases lay between the germline ends. Germline V gene data show CDR1 as LNHDA and CDR2 as SQIVND (reference sequence). The CDR3 here is CASSIWGDTASNQPQHF. The CDR3 DNA reads as TGTGCCAGTAGTATTTGGGGGGACACCGCTAGCAATCAGCCCCAGCATTTT.

This clonotype was counted only a few times. The chain is built from TRBV19 and TRBJ2-3; D is unclear. This CDR3 spans 12 amino acids. The germline V and J ends were trimmed by 7 bases and 6 bases, with 11 bases remaining between them. Germline loops: CDR1 LNHDA, CDR2 SQIVND (reference sequence). CDR3 residues: CASTVRGDTQYF. The CDR3 DNA is TGTGCCAGTACCGTACGTGGGGATACGCAGTATTTT.

This clonotype occurred a few times. The DNA of the CDR3 is TGTGCCATCAGTTGGACATCACAACCTGGGAACTACAATGAGCAGTTCTTC. This codes for CAISWTSQPGNYNEQFF. The J gene is TRBJ2-1, the V gene TRBV10-3, with D possibly matching TRBD1 (5 bases). Germline V CDR1 and CDR2: ENHRY, SYGVKD. V dropped 5 bases and J dropped 3 bases, with 20 bases sitting between them. The CDR3 runs to 17 residues.

This clonotype appeared a few times. The J gene is TRBJ1-1, the V gene TRBV6-1, with a possible D match to TRBD1 (5 bases). V was trimmed by 1 base and J by 0 bases, leaving 15 bases between them. This CDR3 spans 17 amino acids. In germline, CDR1 is MNHNS, CDR2 SASEGT. CDR3 in DNA: TGTGCCAGCAGTGAAGGTAGTTTTTGGGGCATGAACACTGAAGCTTTCTTT. This gives the protein CASSEGSFWGMNTEAFF.

The table lists this clonotype with a few counts. This chain links TRBV5-1 with TRBJ1-2; 7 positions agree with TRBD1. The germline V gene has CDR1 SGHRS and CDR2 YFSETQ. The CDR3 covers 12 residues. The J segment lost 6 bases and the V segment lost 4 bases, leaving 3 bases of the junction unmatched. CDR3 protein: CASSQTGNGYTF. The CDR3 region has the DNA TGCGCCAGCAGCCAGACAGGGAATGGCTACACCTTC.

This clonotype was recorded a few times. The J gene is TRBJ2-2, the V gene TRBV15, with 8 bases identical to TRBD2. The CDR3 extends over 15 amino acids. V lost 0 bases and J lost 5; bases outside the gene matches: 2. Germline V gene data show CDR1 as LNHNV and CDR2 as YYDKDF (reference sequence). CDR3 amino acids: CATSRDLAGTGELFF. CDR3 sequence (DNA): TGTGCCACCAGCAGAGACTTAGCGGGGACCGGGGAGCTGTTTTTT.

V is TRBV4-1 and J is TRBJ2-3; TRBD2 matches 11 bases. This CDR3 spans 16 amino acids. Per germline, CDR1 MGHRA and CDR2 YSYEKL. V shed 1 base, J shed 5 bases, and the junction held 5 bases outside the gene matches. CDR3 bases: TGCGCCAGCAGCCAAGTTAGCGGGGGGGCTGAAGATACGCAGTATTTT. This sequence encodes CASSQVSGGAEDTQYF.

CDR3 bases: TGTGCCAGCAGCCACCTTCGGACAGGGGGAAATGAAAAACTGTTTTTT. This codes for CASSHLRTGGNEKLFF. The chain combines TRBV6-1 with TRBJ1-4, with 10 bases fitting TRBD1. With V trimmed by 6 bases and J by 5 bases, 9 bases remained unmatched. This CDR3 is 16 amino acids long. Germline V CDR1 and CDR2: MNHNS, SASEGT.

This clonotype was seen a handful of times. The CDR3 loop is CASSPVGYTF. DNA of the CDR3: TGTGCCAGCAGCCCGGTTGGCTACACCTTC. V gene TRBV7-9 combines with J gene TRBJ1-2; D ambiguous. Germline V gives CDR1 SEHNR, CDR2 FQNEAQ (reference sequence). The CDR3 is made up of 10 amino acids. The ends were cut back, 5 bases at V and 7 bases at J, with 5 bases in the middle.

This clonotype was observed a few times. The chain uses TRBV12-3 or TRBV12-4 and TRBJ2-7, with D possibly being TRBD2 (5 bases). This CDR3 has 12 residues. Trimming took off 5 bases at V and 2 bases at J, with 7 bases between the two ends. In nucleotides, the CDR3 is TGTGCCAGCAGTGGAGGTCCCTACGAGCAGTACTTC. Amino acids: CASSGGPYEQYF.

The chain joins TRBV29-1 to TRBJ1-1; D perhaps matches TRBD1 (5 bases). V was clipped by 3 bases and J by 4 bases, with 12 bases between them. The CDR3 contains 13 residues. The V gene's germline CDR1 is SQVTM and CDR2 ANQGSEA. The CDR3 DNA reads as TGCAGCGTTGATCCGGAGGGGACCACTGAAGCTTTCTTT. It is translated as CSVDPEGTTEAFF.

The CDR3 DNA reads as TGTGCCAGCAGCATCCGGGACAGGGTCGGCGAGACCCAGTACTTC. It is translated as CASSIRDRVGETQYF. V usage is TRBV11-3 and J usage is TRBJ2-5; the match to TRBD1 covers 9 bases. With V trimmed by 5 bases and J by 5 bases, 9 bases remained unmatched. Germline-derived CDR1 and CDR2 are SGHNT and YENEEA. CDR3 length: 15 residues.

The genes are TRBV19 and TRBJ1-2, with a tentative D call TRBD1 (6 bases). CDR1 and CDR2 (germline): LNHDA, SQIVND (reference sequence). V shed 3 bases and J shed 2 bases, with 13 bases lying between them. This CDR3 is 15 amino acids long. The CDR3 here is CASSMEYRVNYGYTF. The CDR3 coding sequence is TGTGCCAGTAGTATGGAGTACAGGGTGAACTATGGCTACACCTTC.

CDR3 protein: CASSPGTGEGYGYTF. CDR3 bases: TGTGCCAGCAGCCCCGGGACAGGGGAGGGTTATGGCTACACCTTC. The chain employs TRBV7-2 and TRBJ1-2, with 10 positions matching TRBD1. This CDR3 comprises 15 residues. After removal of 5 bases from V and 5 bases from J, the junction contained 8 bases not matched to a gene. In germline, CDR1 is SGHTA, CDR2 FQGNSA.

The chain combines TRBV7-9 with TRBJ2-6; D gene ambiguous. Germline V gene data show CDR1 as SEHNR and CDR2 as FQNEAQ (reference sequence). V was cut by 4 bases and J by 5 bases, with 9 bases left in between. This CDR3 is built from 14 residues. In nucleotides, the CDR3 is TGTGCCAGCAGCTGGGTTAATAGGGCCAACGTCCTGACTTTC. It translates to CASSWVNRANVLTF.

In this sample, this clonotype turned up a few times. J is TRBJ2-2 and V is TRBV11-2; no definite D call. There are 13 residues in the CDR3. Trimming removed 4 bases at V and 6 bases at J, with 9 bases between. In germline, CDR1 is SGHAT, CDR2 FQNNGV. The CDR3 here is CASSWALPGELFF. CDR3 nucleotides: TGTGCCAGCAGCTGGGCCCTACCCGGGGAGCTGTTTTTT.

This clonotype has a count of ten or more. The chain couples TRBV19 to TRBJ1-1; D remains unclear. The V end lost 8 bases, the J end lost 1 base, and 8 bases lay between the germline ends. The germline CDR1 and CDR2 sequences are LNHDA and SQIVND (reference sequence). This CDR3 contains 12 residues. The CDR3 reads CASGEGNTEAFF. The CDR3 nucleotides are TGTGCCAGTGGCGAGGGGAACACTGAAGCTTTCTTT.

There are a few counts of this clonotype. The CDR3 region has the DNA TGTGCCAGTAGTATGAAGGGAGTCGAGCAGTACTTC. Its translation: CASSMKGVEQYF. This sequence joins TRBV19 and TRBJ2-7; D may be TRBD2 (5 bases). The V gene lost 3 bases and the J gene lost 6 bases, with 9 bases spanning the gap. CDR3 size: 12 residues. Per the germline V gene, CDR1 is LNHDA and CDR2 is SQIVND (reference sequence). The full variable domain, completed using reference TRBV19 and TRBJ2-7, is DGGITQSPKYLFRKEGQNVTLSCEQNLNHDAMYWYRQDPGQGLRLIYYSQIVNDFQKGDIAEGYSVSREKKESFPLTVTSAQKNPTAFYLCASSMKGVEQYFGPGTRLTVT.

The V call is TRBV4-3, the J call TRBJ1-5, with 7 bases matching TRBD1. CDR3 length: 15 amino acids. Germline lookup yields CDR1 LGHNA and CDR2 YSLEER. Trimming took 6 bases from V and 1 from J; bases not matched to a gene: 6. The CDR3 region is CASSQRTGSNQPQHF. The CDR3 DNA sequence: TGCGCCAGCAGTCAACGGACAGGAAGCAATCAGCCCCAGCATTTT.

The genes are TRBV27 and TRBJ2-7, with a weak D call TRBD1 (6 bases). V gave up 0 bases and J gave up 7 bases, with 16 bases separating them. This CDR3 has 15 amino acids. In germline, CDR1 is MNHEY, CDR2 SMNVEV (reference sequence). CDR3: CASSLSGPTGIEQYF. The CDR3, as DNA: TGTGCCAGCAGTTTATCGGGCCCCACAGGGATTGAGCAGTACTTC.

The chain employs TRBV13 and TRBJ2-5, with D possibly being TRBD2 (7 bases). Trimming left V 4 bases short and J 2 bases short, with 23 bases between. Looked up from germline, CDR1 is PRHDT and CDR2 is FYEKMQ (reference sequence). The CDR3 contains 18 residues. In nucleotides, the CDR3 is TGTGCCAGCAGCTCCCTCGGCGGGGGCGCTCCTGATCAAGAGACCCAGTACTTC. Translated, it gives CASSSLGGGAPDQETQYF.

A few counts support this clonotype. The CDR3 bases are TGTGCCAGCAGCTCCCAACAGGGTTTAGAGCCCCAGCATTTT. Its translation is CASSSQQGLEPQHF. The gene calls are TRBV7-6 and TRBJ1-5; D is perhaps TRBD1 (6 bases). The germline CDR1 and CDR2 sequences are SGHVS and FNYEAQ. The V end was cut by 4 bases, the J end by 8 bases, with 15 bases between. This CDR3 spans 14 amino acids.

In this sample, this clonotype turned up a few times. The chain joins TRBV28 to TRBJ2-3; no firm D call. Deletions cut 3 bases from V and 2 bases from J, with 12 bases between. This CDR3 is 15 amino acids long. Germline V gives CDR1 MDHEN, CDR2 SYDVKM. As DNA, the CDR3 is TGTGCCAGCAGTTTCTCTCCCTCTCACACAGATACGCAGTATTTT. Protein sequence: CASSFSPSHTDTQYF.